This TCR beta chain derives from a study of T cell responses to AZD1222 COVID-19 vaccine. Whole-study results and caveats: Donors were mostly white British, more females; clonal diversity possibly underestimated. Nearly half of unique spike-specific TCRs reportedly avoided B.1.351 and B.1.1.7 mutated regions. Vaccination with two AZD1222 doses was followed by a rise in Spike-specific TCR breadth and depth.

This clone was observed a single time. Its specificity is unknown. The CDR3 is 16 residues long. The J segment lost 4 bases and the V segment lost 0 bases, leaving 8 bases of the junction unmatched. Germline lookup yields CDR1 KGHSH and CDR2 LQKENI. Method: immunoSEQ multiplex PCR; TCRdb's copy keeps in-frame clones and lacks some. The table shows approximately 100,000 clones, with around 87% occurring only once. This chain connects TRBV18 to TRBJ2-7; 8 bases map to TRBD2. This TCR came from an adult who received the AZD1222 COVID-19 vaccine. The sample in question was peripheral blood, obtained 28 days after the second AZD1222 dose. The DNA for the CDR3 is TGTGCCAGCTCACCACCCCTTGCGGGAGGAAAGTACGAGCAGTACTTC. This sequence encodes CASSPPLAGGKYEQYF.